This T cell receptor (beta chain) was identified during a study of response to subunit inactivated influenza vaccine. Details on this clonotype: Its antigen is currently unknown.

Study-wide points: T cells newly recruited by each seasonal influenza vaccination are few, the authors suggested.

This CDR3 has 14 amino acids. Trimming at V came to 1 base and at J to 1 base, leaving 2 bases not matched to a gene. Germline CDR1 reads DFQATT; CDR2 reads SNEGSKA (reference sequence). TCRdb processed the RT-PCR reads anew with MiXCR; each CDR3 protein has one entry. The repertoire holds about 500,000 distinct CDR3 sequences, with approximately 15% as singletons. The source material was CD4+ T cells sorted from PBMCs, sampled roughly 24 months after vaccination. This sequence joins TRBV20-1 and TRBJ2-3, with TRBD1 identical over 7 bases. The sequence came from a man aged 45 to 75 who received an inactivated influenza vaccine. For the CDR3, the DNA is TGCAGTGCTAGAGGACAGGGAGGCACAGATACGCAGTATTTT. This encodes CSARGQGGTDTQYF.